One sample yielded the 21 T cell receptor beta chains listed below, sequenced in a study of T cells after yellow fever vaccination. MiXCR, run by TCRdb on the 5' RACE reads, gives a single entry per CDR3 protein. The table shows 450,000 to 600,000 distinct CDR3 sequences, with roughly 12% occurring only once. The starting material was PBMCs, obtained on the day of the yellow fever booster vaccination. The origin of the receptors is a man aged 30 to 45 who received the YFV17D yellow fever vaccine.

V gene TRBV13 combines with J gene TRBJ2-7; D ambiguous. Germline values: CDR1 PRHDT, CDR2 FYEKMQ (reference sequence). The CDR3 sequence is 10 residues long. CDR3 nucleotides: TGTGCCAGCAGCTTAATAGGCGGAGCGGTC. Amino acid sequence: CASSLIGGAV.

This clonotype was detected a few times. The gene calls are TRBV7-2 and TRBJ2-2; maybe TRBD2 (5 bases). Germline CDR1 SGHTA, CDR2 FQGNSA. This CDR3 has 14 residues. Trimming pared 6 bases from V and 4 bases from J, leaving 12 bases between. The CDR3 spells CASRPPGSTGELFF. CDR3 nucleotide sequence: TGTGCCAGCAGACCCCCGGGGAGCACCGGGGAGCTGTTTTTT.

The chain couples TRBV20-1 to TRBJ2-1; 11 bases map to TRBD2. This CDR3 has 16 residues. CDR1 DFQATT and CDR2 SNEGSKA come from the germline V gene (reference sequence). J gave up 3 bases and V 6 bases, and 10 bases lay outside the gene matches. For the CDR3, the DNA is TGCAGTGCCCCAACACTAGCGGGAGAGAACTACAATGAGCAGTTCTTC. Its protein is CSAPTLAGENYNEQFF.

The chain couples TRBV21-1 to TRBJ2-3; TRBD1, the table's D call, was not compared with the DNA. TRBV21-1 is a documented pseudogene. The CDR3 contains 14 residues. The CDR3 DNA reads TGTGCCAGCAGCGGGGACAGGACCACAGATACGCAGTATTTT. It yields the protein CASSGDRTTDTQYF.

This clonotype appeared a few times. The chain combines TRBV7-8 with TRBJ1-1; D may be TRBD1 (6 bases). The CDR3 extends over 14 amino acids. The germline CDR1 and CDR2 sequences are SGHVS and FQNEAQ. Trimming took off 5 bases at V and 0 bases at J, with 10 bases between the two ends. CDR3 sequence: CASSAGHMNTEAFF. In DNA form, the CDR3 reads TGTGCCAGCAGCGCGGGACATATGAACACTGAAGCTTTCTTT.

This clonotype has a count of ten or more. The rearrangement uses TRBV29-1 and TRBJ2-1; 8 bases are a match to TRBD1. Germline-derived CDR1 and CDR2 are SQVTM and ANQGSEA. The V gene end was trimmed by 2 bases and the J gene end by 8 bases; junction bases not matched to a gene: 8. The CDR3 covers 14 residues. The CDR3: CSVESFGQGDEQFF. The CDR3, as DNA: TGCAGCGTTGAATCTTTTGGACAGGGCGATGAGCAGTTCTTC.

The sample holds many counts of this clonotype. The chain is built from TRBV20-1 and TRBJ2-3; D tentatively fits TRBD1 or TRBD2 (5 bases each). Germline V gene sequence: CDR1 DFQATT, CDR2 SNEGSKA (reference sequence). V gave up 3 bases and J gave up 6 bases, with 16 bases separating them. The CDR3 spans 14 residues. Here the CDR3 DNA reads TGCAGTGCTAGCCCCGGTACCGGGGCGGATACGCAGTATTTT. Translation gives CSASPGTGADTQYF.

This clonotype has only a few counts. V gene TRBV14 combines with J gene TRBJ2-1; D gene ambiguous. Trimming removed 2 bases from V and 7 bases from J, with 6 bases in between. The CDR3 runs 12 residues. Germline V gene sequence: CDR1 SGHDN, CDR2 FVKESK. This CDR3 reads CASSQQENEQFF. In DNA, the CDR3 is TGTGCCAGCAGCCAACAGGAAAATGAGCAGTTCTTC.

The chain employs TRBV3-1 and TRBJ1-1, with D possibly matching TRBD1 (5 bases). In germline, CDR1 is LGHDT, CDR2 YNNKEL (reference sequence). V was pared by 1 base and J by 0 bases, with 9 bases between. The CDR3 consists of 15 residues. The chain's CDR3 is CASSQGVGVNTEAFF. The CDR3 nucleotides read TGTGCCAGCAGCCAAGGAGTGGGGGTGAACACTGAAGCTTTCTTT.

This chain links TRBV27 with TRBJ2-4, with TRBD2 as a possible D gene (5 bases). CDR1 is MNHEY, CDR2 SMNVEV, per germline (reference sequence). There are 18 residues in the CDR3. The V end was cut by 5 bases, the J end by 2 bases, with 22 bases between. The CDR3 loop is CASSPAGLGLMTKNIQYF. CDR3 DNA: TGTGCCAGCAGTCCGGCCGGACTGGGTTTGATGACCAAAAACATTCAGTACTTC.

This clonotype was seen repeatedly, ten times or more. The chain's CDR3 is CASSPVRAGGADTQYF. The CDR3, as DNA: TGTGCCAGCAGTCCTGTCCGGGCGGGAGGGGCAGATACGCAGTATTTT. The chain links TRBV12-3 or TRBV12-4 to TRBJ2-3, with 9 bases matching TRBD2. Losses at the gene ends were 5 bases for V and 4 bases for J; bases not matched to a gene: 10. This CDR3 region has 16 residues.

The rearrangement uses TRBV24-1 and TRBJ1-5; 8 bases match TRBD1. The V and J ends lost 12 bases and 4 bases, in that order; junction bases with no gene match: 7. Germline-derived CDR1 and CDR2 are KGHDR and SFDVKD. The CDR3 is 13 residues long. CDR3 sequence reads: CAPPGGANQPQHF. The CDR3 DNA sequence: TGTGCCCCCCCAGGGGGCGCAAATCAGCCCCAGCATTTT.

The table lists this clonotype with many counts. The chain joins TRBV20-1 to TRBJ2-7; 9 bases are shared with TRBD2. The ends lost 1 base at V and 5 bases at J; junction bases unmatched: 18. Per germline, CDR1 DFQATT and CDR2 SNEGSKA (reference sequence). The CDR3 totals 18 residues. CDR3 amino acids: CSARAILVAGGPENEQYF. The CDR3, as DNA: TGCAGTGCTAGAGCCATCCTGGTGGCGGGAGGGCCGGAGAACGAGCAGTACTTC.

The CDR3 is CASSLFGTRTDTQYF. The CDR3 DNA is TGTGCCAGCAGCTTGTTCGGGACTAGGACAGATACGCAGTATTTT. The chain couples TRBV7-2 to TRBJ2-3; 8 bases are a match to TRBD2. Germline V gives CDR1 SGHTA, CDR2 FQGNSA. The V and J ends lost 3 bases and 3 bases, in that order; junction bases with no gene match: 5. The CDR3 is made up of 15 amino acids.

This clonotype was detected ten times or more. V and J are TRBV24-1 and TRBJ2-1, with D possibly called TRBD1 or TRBD2 (5 bases each). CDR1 and CDR2 from the germline V gene are KGHDR and SFDVKD. V was shortened by 3 bases and J by 4 bases, with 12 bases between the two germline ends. The CDR3 sequence is 15 residues long. The CDR3 spells CATSDPGTGYNEQFF. The CDR3 DNA sequence: TGTGCCACCAGTGATCCCGGGACGGGATACAATGAGCAGTTCTTC.

This chain connects TRBV7-9 to TRBJ2-1; tentative D call: TRBD1 (5 bases). The CDR3 loop spans 15 amino acids. Germline CDR1 and CDR2: SEHNR and FQNEAQ (reference sequence). V was clipped by 1 base and J by 8 bases, with 15 bases between them. DNA for the CDR3: TGTGCCAGCAGCTTAGGTCAGGGCCCGTTCGATGAGCAGTTCTTC. Protein: CASSLGQGPFDEQFF.

This clonotype has just a few counts. This rearrangement joins TRBV6-2 or TRBV6-3 to TRBJ2-7, with 7 bases that match TRBD2. Losses at the gene ends were 3 bases for V and 4 bases for J; bases not matched to a gene: 3. Germline lookup yields CDR1 MNHEY and CDR2 SVGEGT. The CDR3 runs 13 residues. In DNA form, the CDR3 reads TGTGCCAGCAGTTATGGACTAGTGTACGAGCAGTACTTC. It specifies CASSYGLVYEQYF.

V gene TRBV10-3 combines with J gene TRBJ2-1; D unclear. The length of the CDR3 is 13 residues. CDR1 and CDR2 from the germline V gene are ENHRY and SYGVKD. With 6 bases removed from V and 9 bases from J, the gap between germline ends came to 15 bases. The CDR3 reads CAIRGSSGGEQFF. CDR3 DNA sequence: TGTGCCATCAGGGGATCCTCCGGCGGTGAGCAGTTCTTC.

There are a few counts of this clonotype. V and J are TRBV6-2 or TRBV6-3 and TRBJ2-1; 10 bases map to TRBD1. J gave up 8 bases and V 0 bases, and 7 bases lay outside the gene matches. Germline V gives CDR1 MNHEY, CDR2 SVGEGT. The CDR3 totals 16 residues. The CDR3 here is CASSYSRDRGSYEQFF. In DNA form, the CDR3 reads TGTGCCAGCAGTTACTCGCGGGACAGGGGCTCTTATGAGCAGTTCTTC.

This clonotype was picked up a small number of times. This chain links TRBV28 with TRBJ2-1, with 7 positions matching TRBD2. The V segment lost 3 bases and the J segment 10 bases; nucleotides outside the gene matches: 6. The CDR3 covers 13 residues. Germline loops: CDR1 MDHEN, CDR2 SYDVKM. In DNA, the CDR3 is TGTGCCAGCAGTTTGGGGGGGACCAGGGAGCAGTTCTTC. Translation: CASSLGGTREQFF.

This clonotype occurred a few times. The rearrangement uses TRBV11-2 and TRBJ2-3; the match to TRBD2 covers 11 bases. This CDR3 region has 19 residues. V shed 3 bases, J shed 0 bases, and the junction held 11 bases outside the gene matches. Germline CDR1 and CDR2: SGHAT and FQNNGV. The CDR3 DNA follows: TGTGCCAGCAGCTTCGGCCCCTTAGCGGGAGGGCCTAGCACAGATACGCAGTATTTT. As protein: CASSFGPLAGGPSTDTQYF.